The text below deals with one T cell receptor beta chain. The antigen is not known. This sample stems from a study of T cells in tumors after PD-1 blockade. Study information: Excluded were patients with checkpoint blockade, immunosuppressants, or radiotherapy or other anti-cancer therapy within 4 weeks. Peripheral blood samples averaged about 33,000 unique clonotypes and about 110,000 templates. Daily vismodegib 150 mg continued in a subset of anti-PD-1-treated patients. Regarding the study as a whole: Blood contained about 45% of the tumor's TCR clonotypes.

Trimming shortened V by 0 bases and J by 4 bases, and 13 bases separated the two germline ends. The germline gives CDR1 SGHRS, CDR2 YFSETQ. The CDR3 is made up of 15 amino acids. The data were produced by immunoSEQ multiplex PCR, yet TCRdb's version contains in-frame clones alone and is incomplete. Of approximately 47,000 clones in the sample, around 85% were seen once. The specimen comprised PBMCs, sampled before anti-PD-1 therapy. The chain combines TRBV5-1 with TRBJ1-2, with D hard to call. This TCR was recovered from a human donor with advanced basal cell or squamous cell carcinoma (not recorded which). CDR3 residues: CASSLEIGEFYGYTF. The CDR3 nucleotides read TGCGCCAGCAGCTTGGAAATTGGAGAATTCTATGGCTACACCTTC.